The rows below give T cell receptor beta chains drawn from one sample of a study of blood T cell repertoires in COVID-19. Repertoires were generated with immunoSEQ multiplex PCR, while TCRdb's copy carries only in-frame clones and drops some. Among some 40,000 clones listed, roughly four fifths were seen once. Sample: peripheral blood. These TCRs come from a human donor in a cohort sampled during active or convalescent COVID-19. The donor label of this sample is uncertain. The CDR3 runs from the conserved cysteine through the conserved F or W. The D gene is left open where the match is weak. The listing skips clone size in some rows; elsewhere it reads once, few, many or a size class.

-	TRBV5-1	-	TRBJ2-7	CASSLKGGAYEQYF	TGCGCCAGCAGCTTGAAAGGGGGGGCCTACGAGCAGTACTTC
few	TRBV30	-	TRBJ1-3	CAWVRLASAGNTIYF	TGTGCCTGGGTCCGACTGGCCTCGGCTGGAAACACCATATATTTT
few	TRBV19	-	TRBJ1-5	CASSIEIWTDNQPQHF	TGTGCCAGTAGTATTGAAATTTGGACAGACAATCAGCCCCAGCATTTT
-	TRBV7-2	TRBD1	TRBJ1-2	CASSSDRVYGYTF	TGTGCCAGCAGCTCGGACAGGGTCTATGGCTACACCTTC
-	TRBV9	TRBD1	TRBJ2-1	CASSAQTGSYNEQFF	TGTGCCAGCAGCGCCCAGACAGGGTCCTACAATGAGCAGTTCTTC
-	TRBV7-2	TRBD1	TRBJ2-5	CASSLVPDRETQYF	TGTGCCAGCAGCTTAGTCCCGGACAGGGAGACCCAGTACTTC
-	TRBV7-8	TRBD2	TRBJ2-3	CASSLVTSGSADTQYF	TGTGCCAGCAGCTTAGTGACTAGCGGGAGTGCAGATACGCAGTATTTT
once	TRBV2	-	TRBJ2-7	CASTTRATGVGEQYF	TGTGCCAGCACAACGAGGGCAACGGGCGTGGGAGAGCAGTACTTC
-	TRBV7-7	-	TRBJ1-1	CASSPDTLNTEAFF	TGTGCTAGCAGCCCGGACACCCTGAACACTGAAGCTTTCTTT
few	TRBV5-1	TRBD1	TRBJ2-3	CASRTGNEDTQYF	TGCGCCAGCAGGACAGGGAATGAAGATACGCAGTATTTT
-	TRBV7-2	TRBD2	TRBJ2-7	CASSPLAGGPDEQYF	TGTGCCAGCAGCCCCCTAGCGGGAGGGCCCGACGAGCAGTACTTC
-	TRBV12-3/TRBV12-4	-	TRBJ2-2	CASSLGLTGELFF	TGTGCCAGCAGTTTGGGCCTCACCGGGGAGCTGTTTTTT
-	TRBV3-1/TRBV3-2	-	TRBJ2-2	CASSQGVGAGELFF	TGTGCCAGCAGCCAAGGGGTAGGGGCCGGGGAGCTGTTTTTT
-	TRBV12-3/TRBV12-4	-	TRBJ2-7	CATGQGYEQYF	TGTGCCACAGGGCAGGGGTACGAGCAGTACTTC
-	TRBV30	TRBD1	TRBJ1-1	CAWSWGTGNTEAFF	TGTGCCTGGAGCTGGGGGACAGGGAACACTGAAGCTTTCTTT
-	TRBV7-9	-	TRBJ1-3	CASSLDGSSRGNTIYF	TGTGCCAGCAGCTTAGACGGCAGCTCCAGGGGAAACACCATATATTTT
-	TRBV3-1/TRBV3-2	-	TRBJ2-2	CASSQVRGELFF	TGTGCCAGCAGCCAAGTGAGGGGGGAGCTGTTTTTT
-	TRBV27	TRBD1	TRBJ1-5	CASSSQGARQPQHF	TGTGCCAGCAGTTCCCAGGGGGCCCGACAGCCCCAGCATTTT
-	TRBV6-2/TRBV6-3	-	TRBJ1-1	CASSYRVDTEAFF	TGTGCCAGCAGTTACCGAGTCGACACTGAAGCTTTCTTT
few	TRBV7-9	-	TRBJ1-1	CASSHQNTEAFF	TGTGCCAGCAGCCATCAGAACACTGAAGCTTTCTTT
-	TRBV9	TRBD1	TRBJ2-2	CASSIGQANTGELFF	TGTGCCAGCAGCATTGGACAGGCGAACACCGGGGAGCTGTTTTTT
-	TRBV10-3	TRBD1	TRBJ2-1	CAISVGTGGNEQFF	TGTGCCATCAGTGTGGGGACAGGGGGCAATGAGCAGTTCTTC
-	TRBV19	TRBD1	TRBJ2-4	CASSTGDRGHLAKNIQYF	TGTGCCAGTAGTACCGGGGACAGAGGGCACTTAGCCAAAAACATTCAGTACTTC
once	TRBV29-1	TRBD2	TRBJ2-5	CSVGGLAGETQYF	TGCAGCGTTGGAGGACTAGCGGGAGAGACCCAGTACTTC
-	TRBV7-2	-	TRBJ2-3	CASSLLDRLSTDTQYF	TGTGCCAGCAGCTTACTAGACAGACTTAGCACAGATACGCAGTATTTT
-	TRBV24-1	TRBD2	TRBJ2-1	CATSDTTGLAGVYNEQFF	TGTGCCACCAGTGATACAACGGGACTAGCGGGGGTATACAATGAGCAGTTCTTC
-	TRBV25-1	-	TRBJ1-2	CASSQGGLYGYTF	TGTGCCAGCAGCCAGGGAGGGCTCTATGGCTACACCTTC
once	TRBV9	TRBD2	TRBJ2-5	CASSVNIAGAEQETQYF	TGTGCCAGCAGCGTAAATATAGCGGGAGCCGAGCAAGAGACCCAGTACTTC
-	TRBV6-6	-	TRBJ2-3	CASSSSGTDTQYF	TGTGCCAGCAGTTCTAGCGGCACAGATACGCAGTATTTT
-	TRBV14	-	TRBJ2-7	CASSQHPSQLGEQYF	TGTGCCAGCAGCCAACACCCTTCCCAACTAGGTGAGCAGTACTTC
-	TRBV7-3	-	TRBJ2-7	CASTTKTGLYEQYF	TGTGCCAGCACCACTAAAACAGGGCTCTACGAGCAGTACTTC
-	TRBV5-1	-	TRBJ2-3	CASMAGPSTDTQYF	TGCGCCAGCATGGCGGGGCCTAGCACAGATACGCAGTATTTT
-	TRBV7-9	TRBD2	TRBJ2-7	CASSFLAGESHEQYF	TGTGCCAGCAGCTTTCTAGCGGGAGAGAGCCACGAGCAGTACTTC
-	TRBV7-2	TRBD2	TRBJ2-1	CASRAGGRFGEQFF	TGTGCCAGCAGGGCGGGAGGGCGGTTCGGGGAGCAGTTCTTC
-	TRBV9	-	TRBJ2-7	CASSPRRDGTYEQYF	TGTGCCAGCAGCCCCCGGAGGGACGGAACCTACGAGCAGTACTTC
-	TRBV6-5	-	TRBJ2-2	CASEDQGQHTGELFF	TGTGCCAGCGAGGACCAGGGGCAGCACACCGGGGAGCTGTTTTTT
-	TRBV3-1/TRBV3-2	-	TRBJ1-2	CASTARAAYGYTF	TGTGCCAGCACGGCCAGGGCTGCTTATGGCTACACCTTC
-	TRBV10-3	-	TRBJ1-1	CAISETAVGTEAFF	TGTGCCATCAGTGAGACAGCCGTTGGCACTGAAGCTTTCTTT
once	TRBV4-2	TRBD2	TRBJ2-3	CASSRAYSGRASDTQYF	TGTGCCAGCAGCCGCGCCTATAGCGGGAGGGCCTCGGATACGCAGTATTTT
-	TRBV5-8	-	TRBJ2-3	CASSLTPPGDTQYF	TGTGCCAGCAGCTTAACCCCCCCGGGAGATACGCAGTATTTT
-	TRBV6-6	TRBD2	TRBJ2-1	CASSYSAGGPSNEQFF	TGTGCCAGCAGTTACTCGGCGGGAGGCCCATCCAATGAGCAGTTCTTC
-	TRBV6-5	-	TRBJ2-1	CASHFDGSRNEQFF	TGTGCCAGCCATTTCGACGGGAGTCGAAATGAGCAGTTCTTC
few	TRBV25-1	TRBD2	TRBJ2-1	CASSDARLADNEQFF	TGTGCCAGCAGTGATGCTAGACTAGCGGACAATGAGCAGTTCTTC
-	TRBV28	-	TRBJ1-5	CASRVAGSHQPQHF	TGTGCCAGCAGGGTTGCAGGTTCCCATCAGCCCCAGCATTTT
-	TRBV6-2/TRBV6-3	-	TRBJ1-5	CASSFGPPWGGNQPQHF	TGTGCCAGCAGTTTTGGCCCGCCCTGGGGGGGTAATCAGCCCCAGCATTTT
-	TRBV7-3	-	TRBJ2-7	CASSLNPAAGEQYF	TGTGCCAGCAGCTTAAATCCAGCGGCCGGCGAGCAGTACTTC
-	TRBV27	TRBD1	TRBJ2-3	CASYRTGPTDTQYF	TGTGCCAGTTACCGGACAGGGCCCACAGATACGCAGTATTTT
-	TRBV3-1/TRBV3-2	-	TRBJ2-3	CASKGGDTQYF	TGTGCCAGCAAGGGGGGGGATACGCAGTATTTT
few	TRBV5-1	TRBD1	TRBJ2-5	CASSSRTGATQYF	TGCGCCAGCAGCTCCAGGACAGGGGCGACCCAGTACTTC
-	TRBV19	-	TRBJ1-1	CASSKQANTEAFF	TGTGCCAGTAGTAAACAGGCGAACACTGAAGCTTTCTTT
-	TRBV7-2	TRBD2	TRBJ2-1	CASSSASGRTNEQFF	TGTGCCAGCAGCTCTGCTAGCGGGAGGACGAATGAGCAGTTCTTC
-	TRBV18	TRBD1	TRBJ2-7	CASSSRGHEQYF	TGTGCCAGCTCATCCAGGGGGCACGAGCAGTACTTC
-	TRBV6-9	TRBD1	TRBJ1-3	CASSYYRGQNTIYF	TGTGCCAGCAGTTATTACAGGGGGCAGAACACCATATATTTT
-	TRBV11-2	TRBD1	TRBJ2-7	CASSSPGQVSYEQYF	TGTGCCAGCAGTTCCCCGGGACAGGTTTCCTACGAGCAGTACTTC
-	TRBV11-1	-	TRBJ2-5	CASSITLAETQYF	TGTGCCAGCAGCATTACTTTAGCCGAGACCCAGTACTTC
once	TRBV19	-	TRBJ2-2	CASSIERARTGELFF	TGTGCCAGTAGTATAGAGCGGGCGCGCACCGGGGAGCTGTTTTTT
-	TRBV30	TRBD1	TRBJ2-1	CAWNQGVGQFF	TGTGCCTGGAACCAGGGGGTCGGGCAGTTCTTC
-	TRBV9	TRBD1	TRBJ1-4	CASSVGQLGQGDEKLFF	TGTGCCAGCAGCGTAGGTCAGCTGGGACAGGGGGATGAAAAACTGTTTTTT
-	TRBV6-4	TRBD2	TRBJ2-1	CASSALAGEVGEQFF	TGTGCCAGCAGTGCTCTAGCGGGAGAGGTGGGTGAGCAGTTCTTC